The 25 T cell receptor delta chains reported below all come from one sample, sequenced in a study of Vγ9Vδ2 T cells in congenital toxoplasmosis. cDNA was made by template-switch reverse transcription with TRGC- and TRDC-specific primers in one tube. The TRGC primer design covered both constant genes, TRGC1 and TRGC2. TCRdb made new clone calls on the reads using CATT. The profile covers around 490 delta-chain clones, with roughly 4% appearing a single time and roughly 31% taken by the ten largest. The sample consisted of gamma-delta T cells from blood. These receptors all come from a child under 10 years old born to a mother with Toxoplasma gondii infection during pregnancy, either congenitally infected or uninfected (not recorded which).

This clone has a handful of counts. The protein recorded in TCRdb matches a much larger clone and deviates from this DNA's translation at residue 13, suggesting a read error; the protein here is obtained by translating the DNA. The chain joins TRDV1 to TRDJ3; possibly TRDD2 for D (6 bases). V shed 2 bases and J shed 0 bases, with 35 bases lying between them. The CDR3 spans 26 residues. The V gene's germline CDR1 is TSWWSYY and CDR2 QGS. CDR3 sequence: CALGEAPPLPRPPPPSSSWDTRQMFF. CDR3 DNA sequence: TGTGCTCTTGGGGAAGCCCCCCCCCTTCCCCGGCCCCCCCCTCCCTCAAGCTCCTGGGACACCCGACAGATGTTTTTC.

Of note for this clone: TCRdb attributes to this sequence the protein of a much larger clone, which differs from the DNA translation at residue 13; a read error is likely, and the protein displayed is translated from the DNA. No V gene call was produced; the J gene was TRDJ1; the DNA was not used to check the table's D call, TRDD3. CDR3 length: 19 residues. CDR3 DNA: TGTGCTCCTTGGCGGGGGGTTCCTACGACTGAGCCCAATGGCGATAAACTCATCTTT. Its translation is CAPWRGVPTTEPNGDKLIF.

This clone was counted only a few times. The protein that TCRdb holds for this DNA derives from a much larger clone and differs from the translated DNA at residue 6, which likely indicates a read error; the protein shown here is translated from the DNA. This chain uses TRDV2 with TRDJ1; 13 bases map to TRDD3. With V trimmed by 1 base and J by 0 bases, 7 bases remained unmatched. Germline lookup yields CDR1 GEAIGNYY and CDR2 EKD. This CDR3 has 18 amino acids. The CDR3 is CACDTLLTGGYDTDKLIF. CDR3 bases: TGTGCCTGTGACACTTTGTTGACTGGGGGATACGACACCGATAAACTCATCTTT.

As regards this clone: Translating this DNA gives a protein that differs at residue 4 from the TCRdb one, which belongs to a much larger clone; a read error is likely, and the protein shown is this translation. The sample holds other DNA sequences that translate to the same CDR3. The chain links TRDV2 to TRDJ3; 8 positions agree with TRDD3. Germline V lookup: CDR1 GEAIGNYY, CDR2 EKD. This CDR3 contains 19 residues. The CDR3 loop is CACNFTGGRSSWDTRQMFF. The CDR3 coding sequence is TGTGCCTGTAACTTTACTGGGGGCCGAAGCTCCTGGGACACCCGACAGATGTTTTTT.

In this sample, this clone is large. The same CDR3 arises from other DNA sequences in this sample as well. J is TRDJ1 and V is TRDV2, with TRDD3 identical over 8 bases. CDR3 length: 18 residues. The V and J ends lost 3 bases and 0 bases, in that order; junction bases with no gene match: 14. Germline V gives CDR1 GEAIGNYY, CDR2 EKD. The DNA for the CDR3 is TGTGCCTGTGACGATCCGCGTACTGGGGGCCGGTACACCGATAAACTCATCTTT. Translation gives CACDDPRTGGRYTDKLIF.

Regarding this clone: The protein held in TCRdb is that of a much larger clone and does not match this DNA's translation at residue 9, likely because of a read error; the protein shown is translated from the DNA. The chain uses TRDV2 and TRDJ1, with no clear D. Germline values: CDR1 GEAIGNYY, CDR2 EKD. CDR3 length: 14 amino acids. Trimming left V 0 bases short and J 6 bases short, with 13 bases between. This CDR3 reads CACDTVGRQNKLIF. CDR3 DNA: TGTGCCTGTGACACCGTCGGACGACAAAATAAACTCATCTTT.

Comment on this clone: This DNA's translation differs at residue 8 from TCRdb's protein, which comes from a much larger clone; a read error is likely, and the protein shown is translated from the DNA. The chain couples TRDV2 to TRDJ2; D remains ambiguous. Germline V gives CDR1 GEAIGNYY, CDR2 EKD. Trimming took off 1 base at V and 0 bases at J, with 14 bases between the two ends. The CDR3 length is 17 residues. CDR3 residues: CACDTLEEPPLTAQLFF. Written as DNA, the CDR3 is TGTGCCTGTGACACTTTAGAGGAACCCCCTTTGACAGCACAACTCTTCTTT.

Concerning this clone: The amino acid sequence in TCRdb belongs to a much larger clone and departs from this DNA's translation at residue 16, likely a sequencing read error; the sequence shown is translated from the DNA. J is TRDJ1 and V is TRDV1, with 10 positions matching TRDD3. This CDR3 spans 18 amino acids. CDR1 is TSWWSYY, CDR2 QGS, per germline. This CDR3 is CALGETRLGDPYTDKPIF. The CDR3, as DNA: TGTGCTCTTGGGGAAACCAGACTGGGGGATCCGTACACCGATAAACCCATCTTT.

About this clone itself: The protein held in TCRdb is that of a much larger clone and does not match this DNA's translation at residue 9, likely because of a read error; the protein shown is translated from the DNA. The rearrangement joins TRDV1 to TRDJ3; D is unclear. The CDR3 length is 26 residues. V lost 2 bases and J 0 bases, leaving 35 bases between the germline ends. Germline V CDR1 and CDR2: TSWWSYY, QGS. CDR3 region: CALGEAPPFPRPTPPSSSWDTRQMFF. The CDR3 DNA reads TGTGCTCTTGGGGAAGCCCCCCCCTTTCCCCGGCCCACCCCTCCCTCAAGCTCCTGGGACACCCGACAGATGTTTTTC.

With respect to this clone: This probably arose from a read error, given a far larger clone one base away. This sample also contains other DNA sequences that code for the same CDR3. The J gene is TRDJ3, the V gene TRDV2; 11 nucleotides match TRDD3. V shed 3 bases, J shed 0 bases, and the junction held 6 bases outside the gene matches. Germline-derived CDR1 and CDR2 are GEAIGNYY and EKD. There are 19 residues in the CDR3. In nucleotides, the CDR3 is TGTGCCTGTGACGTATTGGGGGATACGAGCTCCTGGGACACCCGACAGATGTTTTTC. Its translation: CACDVLGDTSSWDTRQMFF.

Concerning this clone itself: TCRdb pairs this DNA with a much larger clone's protein that differs at residue 9, likely a read error; the protein shown was translated from the DNA. The J gene is TRDJ1, the V gene TRDV1; no clear D. This CDR3 has 16 residues. V gave up 0 bases and J gave up 0 bases, with 11 bases separating them. Germline V CDR1 and CDR2: TSWWSYY, QGS. For the CDR3, the DNA is TGTGCTCTTGGGGAACTCCGAGGCATAGACACCGATAAACTCATCTTT. This gives the protein CALGELRGIDTDKLIF.

This clone has more than one count but fewer than ten. This DNA's translation and the protein TCRdb lists, from a much larger clone, do not match at residue 14, likely due to a read error; the protein shown is translated from the DNA. The chain has TRDV1 and TRDJ1; possibly TRDD3 for D (6 bases). CDR1 is TSWWSYY, CDR2 QGS, per germline. The CDR3 covers 15 residues. In nucleotides, the CDR3 is TGTGCTCTTGGGGACCCTGGGGTTAACACCGATAAACTCACCTTT. Its protein product is CALGDPGVNTDKLTF.

This clone was seen more than once but under ten times. Translating this DNA gives a protein that differs at residue 5 from the TCRdb one, which belongs to a much larger clone; a read error is likely, and the protein shown is this translation. The rearrangement uses TRDV1 and TRDJ3; possible D gene TRDD2, 6 bases. From germline, CDR1 is TSWWSYY and CDR2 QGS. Trimming cost V 4 bases and J 0 bases, with 37 bases left between them. The CDR3 extends over 26 amino acids. CDR3 protein: CALGGAPPLPRPTPPSSSWDTRQMFF. In nucleotides, the CDR3 is TGTGCTCTTGGGGGAGCCCCCCCCCTTCCCCGGCCCACCCCTCCCTCAAGCTCCTGGGACACCCGACAGATGTTTTTC.

This clone has more than one count but fewer than ten. The TCRdb protein comes from a much larger clone and disagrees with this DNA's translation at residue 12, likely due to a read error; the protein given here is derived from the DNA. The chain uses TRDV2 and TRDJ3, with 11 bases identical to TRDD3. V dropped 1 base and J dropped 5; count of bases not matched to a gene: 9. This CDR3 comprises 19 residues. The germline CDR1 and CDR2 sequences are GEAIGNYY and EKD. CDR3 DNA: TGTGCCTGTGACACTTCTGGGGGATACAACACCCGGGACACCCGACAGATGTTTTTC. Protein sequence: CACDTSGGYNTRDTRQMFF.

This clone ranks as large. This rearrangement joins TRDV2 to TRDJ1; D gene ambiguous. CDR3 size: 13 residues. V was cut by 3 bases and J by 0 bases, with 7 bases left in between. Germline-derived CDR1 and CDR2 are GEAIGNYY and EKD. The DNA of the CDR3 is TGTGCCTGTGACCGGTTGTACACCGATAAACTCATCTTT. Amino acid sequence: CACDRLYTDKLIF.

This clone was seen only a few times. The protein TCRdb lists belongs to a much larger clone and differs from this DNA's translation at residue 8, which points to a read error; the protein shown is made from the DNA. The V gene is TRDV2, the J gene TRDJ1, with TRDD3 matching over 9 bases. Trimming cost V 0 bases and J 0 bases; bases outside gene matches: 13. Germline V gives CDR1 GEAIGNYY, CDR2 EKD. This CDR3 comprises 19 residues. This CDR3 is CACDTVTCWGIQDTDKLIF. The CDR3 DNA is TGTGCCTGTGACACCGTAACATGCTGGGGGATCCAGGACACCGATAAACTCATCTTT.

By share, this clone counts as large. The chain has TRDV2 and TRDJ1, with 8 positions matching TRDD3. V gave up 3 bases and J gave up 0 bases; unmatched junction bases: 2. The CDR3 totals 14 residues. Germline values: CDR1 GEAIGNYY, CDR2 EKD. This CDR3 reads CACDLLGDTDKLIF. DNA of the CDR3: TGTGCCTGTGACCTACTGGGGGACACCGATAAACTCATCTTT.

This clone occurred a few times. The protein recorded in TCRdb matches a much larger clone and deviates from this DNA's translation at residue 3, suggesting a read error; the protein here is obtained by translating the DNA. The rearrangement links TRDV2 to TRDJ3; 8 bases line up with TRDD3. CDR1 and CDR2 (germline): GEAIGNYY, EKD. The CDR3 extends over 18 amino acids. The CDR3 loop reads CASDTAWGSSWDTRQMFF. CDR3 in DNA: TGTGCCAGTGACACCGCCTGGGGGAGCTCCTGGGACACCCGACAGATGTTTTTC.

The table lists this clone with a few counts. A single base is all that separates this from a far larger clone, so a read error is likely. Within the sample, other DNA sequences also encode this same CDR3. The chain joins TRDV3 to TRDJ1; 8 positions match TRDD3. V trimming: 1 base; J trimming: 0 bases; junction bases outside the gene matches: 22. The CDR3 is made up of 20 amino acids. CDR1 TVYSNPD and CDR2 GDNSRS come from the germline V gene (reference sequence). The CDR3 bases are TGTGCCTTTACCAGGGCAGCCGGTTTTACGGGATACGCGTACACCGATAAACTCATCTTT. Translated, it gives CAFTRAAGFTGYAYTDKLIF.

This clone counts as large. In the same sample, other DNA sequences code for this CDR3. The chain employs TRDV1 and TRDJ1, with D maybe TRDD3 (5 bases). Trimming took off 1 base at V and 6 bases at J, with 18 bases between the two ends. The CDR3 totals 16 residues. Germline CDR1 is TSWWSYY and CDR2 is QGS. The CDR3 is CALGERSWAEGNKLIF. The CDR3 DNA follows: TGTGCTCTTGGGGAACGAAGCTGGGCCGAGGGCAATAAACTCATCTTT.

As regards this clone: At one end, the junction sequence differs from germline, possibly due to a read error. The chain recombines TRAV29/DV5 with TRDJ1; 9 nucleotides match TRDD3. CDR1 NSMFDY and CDR2 ISSIKDK come from the germline V gene. The CDR3 covers 18 residues. The CDR3 reads CATSVSTGDTSPTDKRIF. In nucleotides, the CDR3 is TGTGCAACAAGCGTTTCCACTGGGGATACGAGTCCCACCGATAAACGTATCTTT.

Notes on this clone: The protein recorded in TCRdb matches a much larger clone and deviates from this DNA's translation at residue 12, suggesting a read error; the protein here is obtained by translating the DNA. The chain is built from TRDV1 and TRDJ3; TRDD3 matches at 11 bases. The germline gives CDR1 TSWWSYY, CDR2 QGS. V lost 5 bases, J lost 4 bases, and 37 bases stayed unmatched. The CDR3 runs 28 residues. The CDR3 sequence is CALGTITFLRVFWGIQGAKGWDTRQMFF. The CDR3 nucleotides read TGTGCTCTTGGGACGATCACCTTCCTACGTGTCTTCTGGGGGATACAGGGGGCTAAAGGTTGGGACACCCGACAGATGTTTTTC.

This clone is termed hyperexpanded. Distinct nucleotide sequences in the sample also encode this CDR3. This chain links TRDV1 with TRDJ1; D call uncertain. The V end lost 0 bases, the J end lost 0 bases, and 11 bases lay between the germline ends. This CDR3 has 16 amino acids. CDR1 is TSWWSYY, CDR2 QGS, per germline. The CDR3 protein is CALGELRGMDTDKLIF. In DNA, the CDR3 is TGTGCTCTTGGGGAACTCCGAGGCATGGACACCGATAAACTCATCTTT.

Sample share makes this clone medium-sized. A read error may be the cause here, since a much bigger clone is one base away. The chain has TRDV2 and TRDJ1, with a weak D call TRDD3 (6 bases). The CDR3 has 18 amino acids. In germline, CDR1 is GEAIGNYY, CDR2 EKD. The CDR3 here is CASDKCGYPGGTADKLIF. In DNA form, the CDR3 reads TGTGCCAGTGACAAATGTGGATACCCAGGGGGTACGGCCGATAAACTCATCTTT.

This clone is categorized as hyperexpanded. V and J are TRDV2 and TRDJ3, with a weak D call TRDD3 (5 bases). There are 17 residues in the CDR3. CDR1 and CDR2 (germline): GEAIGNYY, EKD. The V end lost 3 bases, the J end lost 2 bases, and 13 bases lay between the germline ends. The CDR3 here is CACDSMGTTWDTRQMFF. CDR3 bases: TGTGCCTGTGACTCAATGGGGACCACCTGGGACACCCGACAGATGTTTTTC.